This TCR beta chain was sequenced during a study of response to subunit inactivated influenza vaccine. MiXCR was run by TCRdb on the RT-PCR reads, yielding one entry per CDR3 protein. The repertoire holds fewer than 600,000 distinct CDR3 sequences, with less than 7.5% as singletons. This clonotype was recorded many times. Its antigen is undetermined. Study results and limitations: Authors suggested few new T cells are recruited by each seasonal influenza vaccination.

The TCR originated in a man between 50 and 75 years old who received an inactivated influenza vaccine. Source: PBMCs from blood, taken less than 25 months after vaccination.

CDR3 region: CSARLGYTEAFF. DNA of the CDR3: TGCAGTGCTAGATTAGGGTACACTGAAGCTTTCTTT. The chain combines TRBV20-1 with TRBJ1-1, with D uncertain. CDR1 and CDR2 (germline): DFQATT, SNEGSKA (reference sequence). The CDR3 is made up of 12 amino acids. V gave up 2 bases and J gave up 3 bases, with 7 bases separating them.